The 5 T cell receptor beta chains listed next were all sequenced from one sample in a study of T cells in women clearing cervical HPV infection (dated by TCRdb to 2016 to 2019). Library method: the immunoSEQ multiplex PCR assay. TCRdb carries this immuneACCESS record with in-frame sequences only. Its versions omit some clonotypes, under half of them owing to an unresolved V gene in the studies checked, with the rest unexplained. The sample table includes about 39,000 clones. Around 4.7% of the sample rests with the top ten. The sample comprised blood buffy coat. The source is a woman aged 18 to 69 with a cervical HPV16 infection that either progressed to CIN3+ or cleared (not recorded which).

Note on this clone: The CDR3 end is not reached by the read, which stops 3 residues before it; the germline J gene fills it in. The chain combines TRBV18 with TRBJ2-7; D gene unclear. V lost 3 bases, J lost 1 base, and 13 bases lay in between. Per germline, CDR1 KGHSH and CDR2 LQKENI. The CDR3 is 15 amino acids. The sequenced part of the CDR3 DNA is TGTGCCAGCTCACCCGACACACGACCTTCCTACGAG. Protein sequence: CASSPDTRPSYE. The complete CDR3 sequence is CASSPDTRPSYEQYF.

As to this clone: The read ends 3 residues shy of where the CDR3 ends; the end is completed using the germline J gene. The rearrangement uses TRBV28 and TRBJ1-1; TRBD1 aligns across 7 bases. Germline values: CDR1 MDHEN, CDR2 SYDVKM. The CDR3 runs 12 residues. CDR3 protein: CASRDRDRGAFF. The part of the CDR3 DNA that was read is TGTGCCAGCAGAGACAGGGACCGGGGA.

A note on this clone: The read terminates 3 residues ahead of where the CDR3 ends, so the germline J gene completes it. J is TRBJ2-7 and V is TRBV19, with 7 bases that match TRBD1. The CDR3 runs to 14 residues. Germline V CDR1 and CDR2: LNHDA, SQIVND (reference sequence). The V segment lost 2 bases and the J segment 6 bases; nucleotides outside the gene matches: 7. CDR3 amino acids: CASSIPGTAFEQYF. Partial CDR3 DNA: TGTGCCAGTAGTATACCGGGGACAGCCTTCGAG.

As regards this clone: The CDR3 end falls 3 residues outside the read, so it is completed with the germline J gene. The chain links TRBV19 to TRBJ1-5, with 7 bases that match TRBD1. The V gene end was trimmed by 3 bases and the J gene end by 4 bases; junction bases not matched to a gene: 6. Germline V gene lookup returns CDR1 LNHDA and CDR2 SQIVND (reference sequence). This CDR3 is 15 amino acids long. CDR3 DNA, as far as it was read: TGTGCCAGTAGTATCCCGGGACAGTTTAATCAGCCC. Amino acid sequence: CASSIPGQFNQP. The CDR3 reads in full as CASSIPGQFNQPQHF.

Concerning this clone itself: Read data end 3 residues before the CDR3 end; the end is taken from the germline J gene. The chain links TRBV12-3 or TRBV12-4 to TRBJ2-2; 7 positions agree with TRBD1. There are 13 residues in the CDR3. The trim removed 6 bases at V and 5 bases at J, leaving 3 bases unmatched. CDR3 protein: CASRYRGTGELFF. Partial CDR3 DNA: TGTGCCAGCAGATACAGGGGTACCGGGGAG.